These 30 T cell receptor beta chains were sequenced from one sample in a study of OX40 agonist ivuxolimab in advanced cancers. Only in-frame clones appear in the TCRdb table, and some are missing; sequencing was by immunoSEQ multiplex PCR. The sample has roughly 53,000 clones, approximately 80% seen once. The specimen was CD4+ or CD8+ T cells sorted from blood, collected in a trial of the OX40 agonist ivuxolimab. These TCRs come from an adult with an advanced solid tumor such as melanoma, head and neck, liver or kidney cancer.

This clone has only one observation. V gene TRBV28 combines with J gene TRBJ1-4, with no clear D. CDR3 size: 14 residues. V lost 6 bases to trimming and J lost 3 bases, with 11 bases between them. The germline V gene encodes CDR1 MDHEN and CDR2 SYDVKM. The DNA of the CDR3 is TGTGCCAGCAGGCTGGGAGGAGCTAATGAAAAACTGTTTTTT. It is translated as CASRLGGANEKLFF.

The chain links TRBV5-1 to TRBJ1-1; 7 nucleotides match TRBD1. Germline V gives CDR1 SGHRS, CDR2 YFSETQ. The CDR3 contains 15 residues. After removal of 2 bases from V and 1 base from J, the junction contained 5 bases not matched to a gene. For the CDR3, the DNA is TGCGCCAGCAGCTTCTCGGGACAGAAGAACACTGAAGCTTTCTTT. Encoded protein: CASSFSGQKNTEAFF.

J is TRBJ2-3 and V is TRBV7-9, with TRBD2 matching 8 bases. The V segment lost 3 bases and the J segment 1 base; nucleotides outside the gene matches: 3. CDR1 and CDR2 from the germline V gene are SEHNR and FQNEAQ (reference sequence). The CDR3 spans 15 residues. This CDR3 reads CASSLGREGTDTQYF. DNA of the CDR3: TGTGCCAGCAGCTTGGGGCGGGAGGGCACAGATACGCAGTATTTT.

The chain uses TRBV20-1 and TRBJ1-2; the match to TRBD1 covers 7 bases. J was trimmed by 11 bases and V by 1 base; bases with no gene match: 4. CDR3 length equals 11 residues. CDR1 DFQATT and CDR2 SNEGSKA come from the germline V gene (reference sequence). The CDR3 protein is CSARVGQRYTF. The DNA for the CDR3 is TGCAGTGCTAGAGTGGGACAGAGGTACACCTTC.

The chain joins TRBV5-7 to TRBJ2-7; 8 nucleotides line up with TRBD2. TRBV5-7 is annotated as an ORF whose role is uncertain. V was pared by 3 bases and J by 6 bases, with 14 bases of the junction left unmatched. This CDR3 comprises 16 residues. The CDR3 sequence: CASSSGTRGGPPEQYF. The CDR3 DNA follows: TGTGCCAGCAGCTCCGGGACTAGGGGGGGTCCTCCCGAGCAGTACTTC.

The CDR3 is CSVERTAQETQYF. DNA of the CDR3: TGCAGCGTTGAAAGGACAGCTCAAGAGACCCAGTACTTC. The genes are TRBV29-1 and TRBJ2-5; D perhaps matches TRBD1 (6 bases). CDR1 SQVTM and CDR2 ANQGSEA come from the germline V gene. The CDR3 is made up of 13 amino acids. With 2 bases removed from V and 2 bases from J, the gap between germline ends came to 9 bases.

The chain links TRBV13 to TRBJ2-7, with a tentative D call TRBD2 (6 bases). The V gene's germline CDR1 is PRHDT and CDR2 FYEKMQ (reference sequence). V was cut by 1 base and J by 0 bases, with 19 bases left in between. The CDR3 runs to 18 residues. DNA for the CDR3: TGTGCCAGCAGCTTAGAGAACCGCGGGGAGGTGAGCTCCTACGAGCAGTACTTC. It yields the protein CASSLENRGEVSSYEQYF.

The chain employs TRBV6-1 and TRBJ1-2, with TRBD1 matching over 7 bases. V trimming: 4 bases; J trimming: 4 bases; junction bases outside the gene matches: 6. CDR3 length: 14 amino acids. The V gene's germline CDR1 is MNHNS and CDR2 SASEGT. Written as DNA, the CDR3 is TGTGCCAGCAGTGCTACAGGGGAAGGCTATGGCTACACCTTC. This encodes CASSATGEGYGYTF.

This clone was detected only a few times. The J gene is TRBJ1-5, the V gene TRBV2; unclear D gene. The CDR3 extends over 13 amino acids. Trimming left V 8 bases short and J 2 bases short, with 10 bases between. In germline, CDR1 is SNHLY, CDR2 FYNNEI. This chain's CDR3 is CASFEDRNQPQHF. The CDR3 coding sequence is TGTGCCAGCTTCGAAGATCGCAATCAGCCCCAGCATTTT.

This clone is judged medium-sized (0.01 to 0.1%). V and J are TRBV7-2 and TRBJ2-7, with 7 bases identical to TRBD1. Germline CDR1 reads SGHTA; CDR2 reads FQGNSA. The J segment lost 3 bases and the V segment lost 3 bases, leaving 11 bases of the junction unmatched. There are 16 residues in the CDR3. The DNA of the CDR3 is TGTGCCAGCAGCTTGGAACCAGGGGGTGATGGCTACGAGCAGTACTTC. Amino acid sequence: CASSLEPGGDGYEQYF.

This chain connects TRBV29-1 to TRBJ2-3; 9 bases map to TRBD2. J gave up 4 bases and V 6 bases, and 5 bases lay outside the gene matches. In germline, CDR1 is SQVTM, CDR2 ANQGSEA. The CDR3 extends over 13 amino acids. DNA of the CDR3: TGCAGCGTGGGTAGCGGGGGACCAGATACGCAGTATTTT. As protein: CSVGSGGPDTQYF.

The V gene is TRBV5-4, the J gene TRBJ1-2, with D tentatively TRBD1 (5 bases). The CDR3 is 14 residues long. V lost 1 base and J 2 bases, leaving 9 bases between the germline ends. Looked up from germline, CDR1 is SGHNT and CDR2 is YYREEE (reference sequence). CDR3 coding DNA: TGTGCCAGCAGCTTGCCGGACACGAACTATGGCTACACCTTC. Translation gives CASSLPDTNYGYTF.

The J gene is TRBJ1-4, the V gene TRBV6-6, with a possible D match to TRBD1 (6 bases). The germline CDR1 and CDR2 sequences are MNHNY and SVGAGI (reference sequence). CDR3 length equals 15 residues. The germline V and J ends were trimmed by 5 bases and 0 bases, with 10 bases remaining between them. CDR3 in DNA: TGTGCCAGCAGTCAAACAGGGACAACTAATGAAAAACTGTTTTTT. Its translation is CASSQTGTTNEKLFF.

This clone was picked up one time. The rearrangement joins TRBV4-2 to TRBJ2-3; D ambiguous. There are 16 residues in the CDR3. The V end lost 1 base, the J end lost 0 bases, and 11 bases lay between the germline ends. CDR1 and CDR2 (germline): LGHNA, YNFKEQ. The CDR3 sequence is CASSQVPSASTDTQYF. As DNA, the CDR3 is TGTGCCAGCAGCCAAGTCCCCAGCGCCAGCACAGATACGCAGTATTTT.

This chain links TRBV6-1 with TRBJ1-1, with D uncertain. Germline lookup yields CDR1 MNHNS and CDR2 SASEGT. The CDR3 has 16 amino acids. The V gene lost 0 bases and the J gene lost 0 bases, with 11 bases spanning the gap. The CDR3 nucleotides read TGTGCCAGCAGTGAAGCTCTCCGGCAGGTGAACACTGAAGCTTTCTTT. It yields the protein CASSEALRQVNTEAFF.

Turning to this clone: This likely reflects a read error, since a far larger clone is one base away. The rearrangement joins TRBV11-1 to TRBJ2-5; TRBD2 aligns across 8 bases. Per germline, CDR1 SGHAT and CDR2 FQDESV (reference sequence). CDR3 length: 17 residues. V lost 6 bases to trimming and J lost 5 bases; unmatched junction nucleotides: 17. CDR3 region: CASSEGLASGSGETQYF. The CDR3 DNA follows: TGTGCCAGCAGTGAAGGTTTGGCCAGCGGGAGTGGTGAGACCCAGTACTTC. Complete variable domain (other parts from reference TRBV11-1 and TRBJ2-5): EAEVAQSPRYKITEKSQAVAFWCDPISGHATLYWYRQILGQGPELLVQFQDESVVDDSQLPKDRFSAERLKGVDSTLKIQPAELGDSAMYLCASSEGLASGSGETQYFGPGTRLLVL.

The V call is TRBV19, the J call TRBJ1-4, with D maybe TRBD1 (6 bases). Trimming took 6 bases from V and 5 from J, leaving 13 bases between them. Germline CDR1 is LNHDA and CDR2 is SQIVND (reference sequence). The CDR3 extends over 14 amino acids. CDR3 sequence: CASRHTTGNEKLFF. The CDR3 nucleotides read TGTGCCAGTAGACACACCACAGGGAATGAAAAACTGTTTTTT.

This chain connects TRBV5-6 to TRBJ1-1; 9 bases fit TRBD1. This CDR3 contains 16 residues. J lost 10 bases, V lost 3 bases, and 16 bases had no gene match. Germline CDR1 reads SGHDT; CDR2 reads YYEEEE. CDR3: CASSSTSGTGRFGAFF. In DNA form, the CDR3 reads TGTGCCAGCAGCTCCACCTCCGGGACAGGGAGGTTCGGAGCTTTCTTT.

CDR3 protein: CATSRAGQGSYEQYF. The CDR3 DNA sequence: TGTGCCACCAGCAGAGCGGGACAGGGCTCCTACGAGCAGTACTTC. This chain uses TRBV15 with TRBJ2-7; TRBD1 matches at 9 bases. This CDR3 has 15 residues. Germline V gives CDR1 LNHNV, CDR2 YYDKDF (reference sequence). Losses at the gene ends were 1 base for V and 0 bases for J; bases not matched to a gene: 1.

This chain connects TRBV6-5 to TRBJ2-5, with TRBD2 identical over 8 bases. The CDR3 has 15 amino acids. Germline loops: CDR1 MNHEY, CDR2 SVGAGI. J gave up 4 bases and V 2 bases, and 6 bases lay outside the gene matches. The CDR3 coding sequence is TGTGCCAGCAGTTACGCCGGGACTAGGGGAGAGACCCAGTACTTC. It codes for CASSYAGTRGETQYF.

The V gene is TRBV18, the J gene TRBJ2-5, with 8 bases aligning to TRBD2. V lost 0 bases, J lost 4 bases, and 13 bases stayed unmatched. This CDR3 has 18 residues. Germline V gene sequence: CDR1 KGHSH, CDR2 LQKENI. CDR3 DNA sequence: TGTGCCAGCTCACCACCCTCCGCCGGGGGGGGAGGAGGAGAGACCCAGTACTTC. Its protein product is CASSPPSAGGGGGETQYF.

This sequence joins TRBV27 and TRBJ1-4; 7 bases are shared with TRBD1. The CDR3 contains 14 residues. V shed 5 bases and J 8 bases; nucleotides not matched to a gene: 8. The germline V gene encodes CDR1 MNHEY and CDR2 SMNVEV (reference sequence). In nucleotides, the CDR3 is TGTGCCAGCAGTGGACAGGCCACAGGGGAAAAACTGTTTTTT. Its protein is CASSGQATGEKLFF.

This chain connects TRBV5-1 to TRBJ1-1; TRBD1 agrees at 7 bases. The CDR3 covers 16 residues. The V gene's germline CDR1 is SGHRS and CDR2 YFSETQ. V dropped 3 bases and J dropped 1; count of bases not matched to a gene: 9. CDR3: CASSYTGAASNTEAFF. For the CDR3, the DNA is TGCGCCAGCAGCTATACAGGGGCGGCCTCGAACACTGAAGCTTTCTTT. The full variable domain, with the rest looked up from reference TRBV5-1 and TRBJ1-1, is KAGVTQTPRYLIKTRGQQVTLSCSPISGHRSVSWYQQTPGQGLQFLFEYFSETQRNKGNFPGRFSGRQFSNSRSEMNVSTLELGDSALYLCASSYTGAASNTEAFFGQGTRLTVV.

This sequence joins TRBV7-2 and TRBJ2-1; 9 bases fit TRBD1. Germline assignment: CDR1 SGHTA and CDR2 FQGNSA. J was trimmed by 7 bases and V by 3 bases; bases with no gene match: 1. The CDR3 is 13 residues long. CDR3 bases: TGTGCCAGCAGCTTGACAGGGGGTAATGAGCAGTTCTTC. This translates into CASSLTGGNEQFF.

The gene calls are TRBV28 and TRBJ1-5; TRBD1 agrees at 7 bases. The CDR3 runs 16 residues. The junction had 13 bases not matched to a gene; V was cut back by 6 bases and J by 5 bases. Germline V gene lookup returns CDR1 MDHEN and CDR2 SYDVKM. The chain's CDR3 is CASRAGTASYHQPQHF. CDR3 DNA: TGTGCCAGCAGGGCCGGGACAGCCAGTTACCATCAGCCCCAGCATTTT.

CDR3: CSVLRGTDTQYF. The CDR3 coding sequence is TGCAGCGTCCTCAGGGGCACAGATACGCAGTATTTT. The chain couples TRBV29-1 to TRBJ2-3, with D perhaps TRBD1 (5 bases). V was trimmed by 6 bases and J by 1 base, leaving 8 bases between them. The CDR3 length is 12 residues. The germline V gene encodes CDR1 SQVTM and CDR2 ANQGSEA.

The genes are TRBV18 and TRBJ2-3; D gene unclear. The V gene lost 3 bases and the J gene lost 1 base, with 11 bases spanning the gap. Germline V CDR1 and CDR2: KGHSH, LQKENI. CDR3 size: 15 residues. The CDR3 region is CASSPVRTGTDTQYF. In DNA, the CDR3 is TGTGCCAGCTCACCCGTGAGAACGGGCACAGATACGCAGTATTTT.

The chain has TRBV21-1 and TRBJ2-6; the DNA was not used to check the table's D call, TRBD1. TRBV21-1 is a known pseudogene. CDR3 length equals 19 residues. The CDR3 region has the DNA TGTGCCAGCAGCAACGGGACAGGGCAGAAGGGCACTGGGGCCAACGTCCTGACTTTC. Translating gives CASSNGTGQKGTGANVLTF.

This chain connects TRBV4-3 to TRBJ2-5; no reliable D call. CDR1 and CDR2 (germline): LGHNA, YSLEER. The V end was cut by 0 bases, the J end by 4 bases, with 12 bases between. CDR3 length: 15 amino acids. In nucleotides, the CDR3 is TGCGCCAGCAGCCAAGATAAAGGGTGGGGAGAGACCCAGTACTTC. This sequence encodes CASSQDKGWGETQYF.

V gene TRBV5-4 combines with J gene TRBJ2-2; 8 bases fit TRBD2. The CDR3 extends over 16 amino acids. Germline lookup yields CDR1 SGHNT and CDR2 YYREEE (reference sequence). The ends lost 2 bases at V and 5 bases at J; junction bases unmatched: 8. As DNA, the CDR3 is TGTGCCAGCAGCTTAATAAGCGGGAGACGGACCGGGGAGCTGTTTTTT. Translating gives CASSLISGRRTGELFF.